The 27 T cell receptor beta chains presented below share a single source sample, sequenced in a study of blood T cell repertoires in COVID-19. Produced via immunoSEQ multiplex PCR; TCRdb's table is partial and in-frame only. The table records fewer than 400,000 clones, roughly 90% of them present only once. Sequencing input: PBMCs or T cells enriched from blood (not recorded which). The receptors shown here come from a young woman who had recovered from COVID-19.

The chain couples TRBV28 to TRBJ1-5; no clear D. The germline V and J ends were trimmed by 5 bases and 2 bases, with 10 bases remaining between them. The CDR3 runs 14 residues. Germline CDR1 and CDR2: MDHEN and SYDVKM. CDR3 sequence: CASSRTSGNQPQHF. CDR3 in DNA: TGTGCCAGCAGTCGTACAAGTGGCAATCAGCCCCAGCATTTT. Supplemented by reference TRBV28 and TRBJ1-5, the full variable domain reads DVKVTQSSRYLVKRTGEKVFLECVQDMDHENMFWYRQDPGLGLRLIYFSYDVKMKEKGDIPEGYSVSREKKERFSLILESASTNQTSMYLCASSRTSGNQPQHFGDGTRLSIL.

The CDR3 protein is CASSGGGSGTGPYNEQFF. CDR3 DNA: TGTGCCAGCAGCGGCGGAGGTTCCGGGACAGGCCCTTACAATGAGCAGTTCTTC. The chain is built from TRBV9 and TRBJ2-1; 8 positions agree with TRBD1. The CDR3 is made up of 18 amino acids. J was trimmed by 4 bases and V by 3 bases; bases with no gene match: 15. Germline-derived CDR1 and CDR2 are SGDLS and YYNGEE. Together with reference TRBV9 and TRBJ2-1, the CDR3 gives the full variable domain: DSGVTQTPKHLITATGQRVTLRCSPRSGDLSVYWYQQSLDQGLQFLIQYYNGEERAKGNILERFSAQQFPDLHSELNLSSLELGDSALYFCASSGGGSGTGPYNEQFFGPGTRLTVL.

The gene calls are TRBV6-5 and TRBJ2-2, with D unresolved. This CDR3 has 12 amino acids. Between the trimmed V and J ends, which lost 3 bases and 5 bases, there was a span of 4 bases. Germline assignment: CDR1 MNHEY and CDR2 SVGAGI. CDR3 protein: CASSYSTGELFF. The CDR3 DNA reads as TGTGCCAGCAGTTATTCGACCGGGGAGCTGTTTTTT.

This clone appeared a few times. V gene TRBV18 combines with J gene TRBJ1-6; 8 bases map to TRBD1. This CDR3 has 17 amino acids. Germline values: CDR1 KGHSH, CDR2 LQKENI. The V gene end was trimmed by 1 base and the J gene end by 8 bases; junction bases not matched to a gene: 10. CDR3 loop: CASSPRLGQGVHSPLHF. CDR3 DNA sequence: TGTGCCAGCTCACCACGACTCGGACAGGGCGTCCATTCACCCCTCCACTTT.

This clone was seen a single time. The chain has TRBV2 and TRBJ2-5; D perhaps matches TRBD1 (6 bases). Germline V CDR1 and CDR2: SNHLY, FYNNEI. The CDR3 runs 14 residues. V dropped 2 bases and J dropped 2 bases, with 9 bases sitting between them. The CDR3 loop is CASSEQGRQETQYF. The CDR3 nucleotides are TGTGCCAGCAGTGAACAGGGGCGGCAAGAGACCCAGTACTTC.

To note about this clone: The junction departs from germline at one end; a sequencing error may be responsible. The chain has TRBV19 and TRBJ2-1; D may be TRBD1 (5 bases). Germline V gene lookup returns CDR1 LNHDA and CDR2 SQIVND (reference sequence). This CDR3 contains 11 residues. The CDR3, as DNA: TGTGCCAGTAGTATTCAGGACAACCTGATCTTC. Its translation is CASSIQDNLIF.

The chain combines TRBV19 with TRBJ2-1; maybe TRBD1 (6 bases). The CDR3 has 15 residues. V shed 2 bases and J shed 8 bases, with 16 bases lying between them. Germline values: CDR1 LNHDA, CDR2 SQIVND (reference sequence). The CDR3 nucleotides read TGTGCCAGTAGTATAAGGATCAGGGGTTGGGATGAGCAGTTCTTC. Protein sequence: CASSIRIRGWDEQFF.

J is TRBJ2-1 and V is TRBV11-3; no definite D call. CDR3 length: 15 residues. V lost 5 bases and J 0 bases, leaving 11 bases between the germline ends. Germline V CDR1 and CDR2: SGHNT, YENEEA. CDR3: CASSKLRSSYNEQFF. The CDR3 DNA is TGTGCCAGCAGCAAACTCCGAAGCTCCTACAATGAGCAGTTCTTC.

The genes are TRBV6-5 and TRBJ1-1; 11 positions agree with TRBD1. The V and J ends lost 5 bases and 5 bases, in that order; junction bases with no gene match: 4. The CDR3 runs to 14 residues. The germline gives CDR1 MNHEY, CDR2 SVGAGI. The DNA for the CDR3 is TGTGCCAGCAGTCACCGGGACAGGGGGACTGAAGCTTTCTTT. It yields the protein CASSHRDRGTEAFF.

This chain connects TRBV30 to TRBJ2-3, with 9 bases that match TRBD2. Germline values: CDR1 GTSNPN, CDR2 SVGIG (reference sequence). This CDR3 is 17 amino acids long. CDR3 DNA sequence: TGTGCGCTCCGCCTAGCGGGACAAATTCCTTGGACAGATACGCAGTATTTT. Amino acids: CALRLAGQIPWTDTQYF.

The chain uses TRBV24-1 and TRBJ2-3; D is undetermined. Germline V lookup: CDR1 KGHDR, CDR2 SFDVKD. V lost 4 bases to trimming and J lost 0 bases, with 7 bases between them. The CDR3 is 14 residues long. CDR3 protein: CATSEYSSTDTQYF. Here the CDR3 DNA reads TGTGCCACCAGTGAATATTCTAGCACAGATACGCAGTATTTT.

The chain couples TRBV4-1 to TRBJ2-7, with 13 bases fitting TRBD2. CDR1 and CDR2 from the germline V gene are MGHRA and YSYEKL. After removal of 4 bases from V and 0 bases from J, the junction contained 0 bases not matched to a gene. The CDR3 has 15 residues. CDR3 sequence reads: CASSRTSGSSYEQYF. In nucleotides, the CDR3 is TGCGCCAGCAGCCGGACTAGCGGGAGCTCCTACGAGCAGTACTTC.

The gene calls are TRBV19 and TRBJ1-1; no clear D. The CDR3 consists of 12 residues. Germline values: CDR1 LNHDA, CDR2 SQIVND (reference sequence). V lost 11 bases, J lost 2 bases, and 12 bases lay in between. The CDR3 DNA reads TGTGCCCCCCCCGGGTGTAACACTGAAGCTTTCTTT. It is translated as CAPPGCNTEAFF.

This chain joins TRBV5-6 and TRBJ2-7, with TRBD1 identical over 10 bases. CDR3 size: 16 residues. The trim removed 3 bases at V and 7 bases at J, leaving 13 bases unmatched. CDR1 and CDR2 from the germline V gene are SGHDT and YYEEEE. The CDR3 sequence: CASSSPLGTGAGEQYF. In DNA, the CDR3 is TGTGCCAGCAGCTCCCCCCTGGGGACAGGGGCTGGGGAGCAGTACTTC. Variable domain in full (rest from reference TRBV5-6 and TRBJ2-7): DAGVTQSPTHLIKTRGQQVTLRCSPKSGHDTVSWYQQALGQGPQFIFQYYEEEERQRGNFPDRFSGHQFPNYSSELNVNALLLGDSALYLCASSSPLGTGAGEQYFGPGTRLTVT.

This chain connects TRBV5-1 to TRBJ1-6; TRBD1 is a possible D gene (6 bases). The CDR3 length is 17 residues. Germline-derived CDR1 and CDR2 are SGHRS and YFSETQ. Trimming left V 4 bases short and J 4 bases short, with 18 bases between. The CDR3 nucleotides are TGCGCCAGCAGCCTCACAACAGGGTCGGGATATAATTCACCCCTCCACTTT. As protein: CASSLTTGSGYNSPLHF.

The chain employs TRBV25-1 and TRBJ1-1; 8 bases fit TRBD1. Trimming cost V 5 bases and J 5 bases; bases outside gene matches: 10. Germline CDR1 MGHDK, CDR2 SYGVNS. There are 15 residues in the CDR3. CDR3 in DNA: TGTGCCAGCAGTCCGGAGGACAGGGTGGGAACTGAAGCTTTCTTT. Its translation is CASSPEDRVGTEAFF. The variable domain in full, with the rest retrieved from reference TRBV25-1 and TRBJ1-1, is EADIYQTPRYLVIGTGKKITLECSQTMGHDKMYWYQQDPGMELHLIHYSYGVNSTEKGDLSSESTVSRIRTEHFPLTLESARPSHTSQYLCASSPEDRVGTEAFFGQGTRLTVV.

This rearrangement joins TRBV12-3 or TRBV12-4 to TRBJ1-1, with 8 bases that match TRBD1. The CDR3 length is 13 residues. With V trimmed by 3 bases and J by 6 bases, 3 bases remained unmatched. The CDR3 reads CASSFQQGAEAFF. In nucleotides, the CDR3 is TGTGCCAGCAGTTTTCAACAGGGGGCTGAAGCTTTCTTT.

This rearrangement joins TRBV12-3 or TRBV12-4 to TRBJ1-4; D uncertain. The CDR3 runs to 13 residues. V lost 4 bases and J lost 7, with 10 bases in between. The DNA of the CDR3 is TGTGCCAGCAGTTCCCTAATGATTGAAAAACTGTTTTTT. Translation: CASSSLMIEKLFF.

This rearrangement joins TRBV30 to TRBJ2-7; 7 bases fit TRBD1. Germline CDR1 GTSNPN, CDR2 SVGIG (reference sequence). Trimming cost V 2 bases and J 5 bases; bases outside gene matches: 6. The CDR3 is made up of 13 amino acids. CDR3 nucleotides: TGTGCCTGGAGTACAGGGGTTCGGAACGAGCAGTACTTC. Its translation: CAWSTGVRNEQYF.

The count of this clone is one. The genes are TRBV11-2 and TRBJ1-2; D not certain. Germline CDR1 reads SGHAT; CDR2 reads FQNNGV. V was cut by 3 bases and J by 8 bases, with 19 bases left in between. The CDR3 spans 15 residues. The CDR3 reads CASSFSSFGEGGYTF. The CDR3 bases are TGTGCCAGCAGCTTCTCGAGTTTTGGGGAGGGCGGCTACACCTTC.

The V call is TRBV7-2, the J call TRBJ2-5; weak D call: TRBD1 (6 bases). With 4 bases removed from V and 1 base from J, the gap between germline ends came to 16 bases. The CDR3 is made up of 16 amino acids. Germline loops: CDR1 SGHTA, CDR2 FQGNSA. This CDR3 reads CASSSPPGQPQETQYF. The CDR3 region has the DNA TGTGCCAGCAGCTCACCCCCGGGACAACCCCAAGAGACCCAGTACTTC.

The chain recombines TRBV6-5 with TRBJ1-1, with TRBD1 matching over 7 bases. CDR1 is MNHEY and CDR2 is SVGAGI in the germline V gene. The CDR3 totals 14 residues. V shed 8 bases and J 6 bases; nucleotides not matched to a gene: 12. CDR3 residues: CASLTGARKPEAFF. CDR3 bases: TGTGCCAGCCTCACAGGGGCGAGGAAGCCTGAAGCTTTCTTT.

The gene calls are TRBV19 and TRBJ2-5; perhaps TRBD2 as D (6 bases). V lost 6 bases, J lost 9 bases, and 17 bases lay in between. Germline values: CDR1 LNHDA, CDR2 SQIVND (reference sequence). The CDR3 totals 13 residues. Written as DNA, the CDR3 is TGTGCCAGTAGCGCAATGGCCGGAGGGGCCCAGTACTTC. This codes for CASSAMAGGAQYF.

V and J are TRBV11-3 and TRBJ1-2; D remains unclear. This CDR3 is built from 12 residues. Trimming removed 2 bases from V and 7 bases from J, with 8 bases in between. CDR1 SGHNT and CDR2 YENEEA come from the germline V gene. CDR3: CASSLNGFGYTF. DNA of the CDR3: TGTGCCAGCAGCTTAAACGGGTTTGGCTACACCTTC.

The genes are TRBV28 and TRBJ2-6, with D unclear. This CDR3 spans 16 amino acids. V lost 5 bases and J lost 1, with 12 bases in between. Germline-derived CDR1 and CDR2 are MDHEN and SYDVKM. The CDR3 region has the DNA TGTGCCAGCAGTCAAGAGTTATTATCTGGGGCCAACGTCCTGACTTTC. Protein: CASSQELLSGANVLTF.

This rearrangement joins TRBV2 to TRBJ1-1, with D perhaps matching TRBD1 (6 bases). CDR3 length: 14 amino acids. The V gene lost 9 bases and the J gene lost 4 bases, with 18 bases spanning the gap. CDR1 is SNHLY, CDR2 FYNNEI, per germline. CDR3 DNA: TGTGCCAGATTGAGGGGGGGCACGACCACTGAAGCTTTCTTT. It is translated as CARLRGGTTTEAFF.

As to this clone: The same CDR3 also results from other DNA sequences found in this sample. CDR3 region: CASSLGGDTEAFF. CDR3 DNA sequence: TGTGCCAGCAGTTTAGGGGGGGACACTGAAGCTTTCTTT. The gene calls are TRBV12-3 or TRBV12-4 and TRBJ1-1, with a weak D call TRBD1 (5 bases). Deletions cut 1 base from V and 3 bases from J, with 6 bases between. This CDR3 spans 13 amino acids.